These T cell receptor beta chains were read from a single sample in a study of shared clonotypes between healthy human individuals. Sequencing was performed with immunoSEQ multiplex PCR; in TCRdb, only in-frame clones are kept and a portion is missing. The repertoire holds over 2 million clones, with roughly 96% as singletons. Input material: naive CD4+ T cells sorted from blood. The receptors originated from a man aged 18 to 29 in good health. The CDR3 runs from the conserved cysteine through the conserved F or W. The order of the fields is clone size, J gene, D gene, V gene, CDR3 DNA, CDR3 protein. A D gene is named only where the DNA matches it firmly. A row's size may be missing; if present it is once, few, many or a size class.

size: NA; J: TRBJ2-1; D: TRBD2; V: TRBV6-5; DNA: TGTGCCAGCAGTTACCGGACTAGCGGTAACTACAATGAGCAGTTCTTC; CDR3: CASSYRTSGNYNEQFF
size: NA; J: TRBJ2-2; D: NA; V: TRBV18; DNA: TGTGCCAGCTCACCACGGGCTAAAAACACCGGGGAGCTGTTTTTT; CDR3: CASSPRAKNTGELFF
size: NA; J: TRBJ2-7; D: NA; V: TRBV6-5; DNA: TGTGCCAGCAGCAATACTAGATACGAGCAGTACTTC; CDR3: CASSNTRYEQYF
size: NA; J: TRBJ1-5; D: NA; V: TRBV6-1; DNA: TGTGCCAGCGTCGGAGGTGGTCAGCCCCAGCATTTT; CDR3: CASVGGGQPQHF
size: NA; J: TRBJ2-1; D: TRBD2; V: TRBV19; DNA: TGTGCCAGTAGGCCGACCACTCCGCGGGAGGCAACCTACAATGAGCAGTTCTTC; CDR3: CASRPTTPREATYNEQFF
size: NA; J: TRBJ2-5; D: TRBD2; V: TRBV19; DNA: TGTGCCAGTAGTATACTAGCGGGGGCCCGGGAGACCCAGTACTTC; CDR3: CASSILAGARETQYF
size: once; J: TRBJ2-6; D: TRBD1; V: TRBV5-1; DNA: TGCGCCAGCAGCTTGGCGACAGGGGCTGGGGCCAACGTCCTGACTTTC; CDR3: CASSLATGAGANVLTF
size: NA; J: TRBJ1-2; D: NA; V: TRBV27; DNA: TGTGCCAGCAGCCGCACCCGGGGGGCGGTTGGCTACACCTTC; CDR3: CASSRTRGAVGYTF
size: NA; J: TRBJ2-3; D: TRBD1; V: TRBV9; DNA: TGTGCCAGCAGCGTGGGACAGGGGTACGCAGATACGCAGTATTTT; CDR3: CASSVGQGYADTQYF
size: NA; J: TRBJ2-2; D: NA; V: TRBV5-1; DNA: TGCGCCAGCAGCCCGGTGAGTGGGGCGGACACCGGGGAGCTGTTTTTT; CDR3: CASSPVSGADTGELFF
size: once; J: TRBJ2-5; D: NA; V: TRBV10-3; DNA: TGTGCCATCAGTGAGTCGGAGAGAGGGACCCAGTACTTC; CDR3: CAISESERGTQYF
size: NA; J: TRBJ2-7; D: TRBD1; V: TRBV6-5; DNA: TGTGCCAGCAGTTACAAGGGACAGGGAACCTACGAGCAGTACTTC; CDR3: CASSYKGQGTYEQYF
size: NA; J: TRBJ1-5; D: NA; V: TRBV28; DNA: TGTGCCAGCAGTTTAACAGGAACCAATCAGCCCCAGCATTTT; CDR3: CASSLTGTNQPQHF
size: NA; J: TRBJ1-1; D: NA; V: TRBV4-1; DNA: TGCGCCAGCAGCCAGTGGGAGAACACTGAAGCTTTCTTT; CDR3: CASSQWENTEAFF
size: NA; J: TRBJ2-5; D: NA; V: TRBV2; DNA: TGTGCCAGCATTCGAGGAGCTTTAGAGACCCAGTACTTC; CDR3: CASIRGALETQYF
size: NA; J: TRBJ2-5; D: NA; V: TRBV4-2; DNA: TGTGCCAGCAGCCAAGAAGACAGGACCGAAGAGACCCAGTACTTC; CDR3: CASSQEDRTEETQYF
size: NA; J: TRBJ2-5; D: NA; V: TRBV14; DNA: TGTGCCAGCGGGTTAATCCAAGAGACCCAGTACTTC; CDR3: CASGLIQETQYF
size: NA; J: TRBJ2-3; D: TRBD2; V: TRBV27; DNA: TGTGCCAGCAGTTTGGCCGGCGGGGGAAGCGCAGATACGCAGTATTTT; CDR3: CASSLAGGGSADTQYF
size: NA; J: TRBJ2-5; D: NA; V: TRBV25-1; DNA: TGTGCCAGCAGTGACCCGGAGGACAGAAGGGAGGAGACCCAGTACTTC; CDR3: CASSDPEDRREETQYF
size: NA; J: TRBJ2-2; D: NA; V: TRBV28; DNA: TGTGCCAGTGGGGCTGGCAGAAACACCGGGGAGCTGTTTTTT; CDR3: CASGAGRNTGELFF
size: NA; J: TRBJ2-7; D: NA; V: TRBV5-6; DNA: TGTGCCAGCAGCTTGAGCAGCGGCCGATACGAGCAGTACTTC; CDR3: CASSLSSGRYEQYF
size: NA; J: TRBJ2-5; D: TRBD2; V: TRBV10-1; DNA: TGCGCCAGCAGAGGGACTAGCGGAACGTTGGAGACCCAGTACTTC; CDR3: CASRGTSGTLETQYF
size: NA; J: TRBJ2-2; D: NA; V: TRBV15; DNA: TGTGCCACCAGACCCGCCGGGAGCGGCACCGGGGAGCTGTTTTTT; CDR3: CATRPAGSGTGELFF
size: many; J: TRBJ2-3; D: NA; V: TRBV15; DNA: TGTGCCACCAGCAGAGATCCGAGCGGAGGCACAGATACGCAGTATTTT; CDR3: CATSRDPSGGTDTQYF
size: NA; J: TRBJ2-7; D: TRBD1; V: TRBV7-2; DNA: TGTGCCAGCAGCTTAGCGGGGACAGAGCCCTACGAGCAGTACTTC; CDR3: CASSLAGTEPYEQYF
size: NA; J: TRBJ1-2; D: NA; V: TRBV7-2; DNA: TGTGCCAGCAGCTTAGACGGGGGCGGCTATGGCTACACCTTC; CDR3: CASSLDGGGYGYTF
size: NA; J: TRBJ2-7; D: NA; V: TRBV6-6; DNA: TGTGCCAGCAGTTGGTTCCCCGGACAGGGAGGGTACGAGCAGTACTTC; CDR3: CASSWFPGQGGYEQYF
size: NA; J: TRBJ2-5; D: TRBD2; V: TRBV5-1; DNA: TGCGCCAGCAGCCTTCGGTTCCAGCGGGGGGGTCAAGAGACCCAGTACTTC; CDR3: CASSLRFQRGGQETQYF
size: NA; J: TRBJ2-7; D: NA; V: TRBV6-5; DNA: TGTGCCAGCAGTTACTCCAGAAACCCTACCTACGAGCAGTACTTC; CDR3: CASSYSRNPTYEQYF
size: NA; J: TRBJ1-6; D: NA; V: TRBV15; DNA: TGTGCCACCAGCTCAGGACAGTTTAATTCACCCCTCCACTTT; CDR3: CATSSGQFNSPLHF
size: NA; J: TRBJ2-7; D: NA; V: TRBV14; DNA: TGTGCCAGCAGGTCAGGGCTCGAGCAGTACTTC; CDR3: CASRSGLEQYF
size: NA; J: TRBJ1-2; D: TRBD1; V: TRBV28; DNA: TGTGCCAGCACTTTGCTCGTCCCGGGGACAGGAGGAGGCTACACCTTC; CDR3: CASTLLVPGTGGGYTF
size: once; J: TRBJ1-1; D: NA; V: TRBV10-3; DNA: TGTGCCATCAGTGAGCGACCGGGAGAGATGAACACTGAAGCTTTCTTT; CDR3: CAISERPGEMNTEAFF
size: NA; J: TRBJ2-5; D: TRBD1; V: TRBV5-1; DNA: TGCGCCAGCAGCTTGACAGGGGTTCAAGAGACCCAGTACTTC; CDR3: CASSLTGVQETQYF